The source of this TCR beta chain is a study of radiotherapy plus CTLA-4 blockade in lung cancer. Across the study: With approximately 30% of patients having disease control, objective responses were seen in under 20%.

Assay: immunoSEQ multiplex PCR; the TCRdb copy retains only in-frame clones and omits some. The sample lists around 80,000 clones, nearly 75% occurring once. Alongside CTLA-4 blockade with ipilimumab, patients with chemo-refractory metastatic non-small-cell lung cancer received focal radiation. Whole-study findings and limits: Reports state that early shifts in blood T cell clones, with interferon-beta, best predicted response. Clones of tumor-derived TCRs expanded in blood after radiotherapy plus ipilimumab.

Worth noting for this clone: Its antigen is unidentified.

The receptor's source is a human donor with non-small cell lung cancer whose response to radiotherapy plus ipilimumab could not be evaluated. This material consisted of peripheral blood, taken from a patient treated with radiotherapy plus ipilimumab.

The DNA of the CDR3 is TGCGCCAGCAGTCCGACATCCTTTGGGGGACTCGGCATGAACACTGAAGCTTTCTTT. Translated, it gives CASSPTSFGGLGMNTEAFF. V is TRBV10-1 and J is TRBJ1-1; the D gene is possibly TRBD1 (5 bases). Germline CDR1 is WNHNN and CDR2 is SYGVQD (reference sequence). V was shortened by 5 bases and J by 0 bases, with 25 bases between the two germline ends. The CDR3 runs to 19 residues.